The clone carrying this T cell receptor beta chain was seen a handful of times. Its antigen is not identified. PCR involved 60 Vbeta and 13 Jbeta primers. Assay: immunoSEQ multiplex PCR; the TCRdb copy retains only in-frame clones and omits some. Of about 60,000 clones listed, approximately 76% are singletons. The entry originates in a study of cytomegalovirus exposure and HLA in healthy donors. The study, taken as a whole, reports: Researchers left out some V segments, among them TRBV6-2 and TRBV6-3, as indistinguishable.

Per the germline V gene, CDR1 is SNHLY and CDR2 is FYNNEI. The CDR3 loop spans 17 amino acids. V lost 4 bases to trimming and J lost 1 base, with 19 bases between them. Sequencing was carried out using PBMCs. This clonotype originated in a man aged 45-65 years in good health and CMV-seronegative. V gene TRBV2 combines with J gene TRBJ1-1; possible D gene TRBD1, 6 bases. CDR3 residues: CASSGSPSVGQNTEAFF. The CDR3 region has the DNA TGTGCCAGCAGTGGCTCCCCAAGTGTGGGACAGAACACTGAAGCTTTCTTT.